The clone carrying this T cell receptor (beta chain) is labeled medium-sized. Time point of the sample: sample taken at primary tumor resection. The CDR3 sequence is 15 residues long. Germline V gene sequence: CDR1 SGHDT, CDR2 YYEEEE. V lost 2 bases, J lost 0 bases, and 9 bases lay in between. Unique molecular identifiers tagged every individual TCR cDNA molecule. Each CDR3 protein gets one entry after TCRdb re-called the 5' RACE reads with MiXCR. The repertoire holds 7,000 to 8,500 distinct CDR3 sequences, with around 15% as singletons. This record comes from a study of spatial heterogeneity in lung cancer.

The V call is TRBV5-6, the J call TRBJ1-5; D may be TRBD1 (6 bases). This TCR was sampled from a male donor with early-stage non-small cell lung cancer. The sample consisted of normal lung tissue next to the tumor, taken at surgery. The CDR3 region is CASSFWTASNQPQHF. CDR3 in DNA: TGTGCCAGCAGCTTCTGGACAGCTAGCAATCAGCCCCAGCATTTT.